Below, 28 T cell receptor beta chains from the same sample are listed, as sequenced in a study of shared clonotypes between healthy human individuals. TCRdb keeps only in-frame clones here, not all; method: immunoSEQ multiplex PCR. The repertoire includes a few million clones, around nine tenths of them detected once, and over 0.12% sits in the top ten. The sequenced material came from naive CD4+ T cells sorted from blood. Specified subset: CD45RA+ positively selected. The receptor source for this set is a young man in good health.

The chain combines TRBV6-5 with TRBJ2-2; tentatively, D is TRBD2 (5 bases). Per germline, CDR1 MNHEY and CDR2 SVGAGI. Deletions cut 6 bases from V and 7 bases from J, with 9 bases between. CDR3 size: 12 residues. The CDR3 DNA sequence: TGTGCCAGCAGCCGCGCGGGCGGGGAGCTGTTTTTT. Its translation: CASSRAGGELFF.

This chain connects TRBV30 to TRBJ2-7; 8 bases line up with TRBD2. CDR3 length equals 14 residues. After removal of 6 bases from V and 1 base from J, the junction contained 8 bases not matched to a gene. Germline loops: CDR1 GTSNPN, CDR2 SVGIG (reference sequence). CDR3 loop: CACPVRGGSYEQYF. CDR3 in DNA: TGTGCCTGCCCCGTCCGGGGGGGATCCTACGAGCAGTACTTC.

V is TRBV5-4 and J is TRBJ2-3; 11 nucleotides align to TRBD1. CDR1 SGHNT and CDR2 YYREEE come from the germline V gene (reference sequence). The CDR3 totals 15 residues. The V and J ends lost 5 bases and 5 bases, in that order; junction bases with no gene match: 7. For the CDR3, the DNA is TGTGCCAGCAGATCGGCCGGGACAGGGGGAGATACGCAGTATTTT. Protein product: CASRSAGTGGDTQYF.

This clone was observed once. The rearrangement joins TRBV28 to TRBJ1-1; D gene unclear. Trimming removed 5 bases from V and 5 bases from J, with 15 bases in between. Germline-derived CDR1 and CDR2 are MDHEN and SYDVKM. The CDR3 is made up of 14 amino acids. DNA for the CDR3: TGTGCCAGCAGTCTTGTTATATCGGGTACTGAAGCTTTCTTT. Translation: CASSLVISGTEAFF. The full variable domain, its missing parts supplied by reference TRBV28 and TRBJ1-1, is DVKVTQSSRYLVKRTGEKVFLECVQDMDHENMFWYRQDPGLGLRLIYFSYDVKMKEKGDIPEGYSVSREKKERFSLILESASTNQTSMYLCASSLVISGTEAFFGQGTRLTVV.

This chain uses TRBV25-1 with TRBJ2-7; tentative D call: TRBD1 (5 bases). Trimming shortened V by 0 bases and J by 2 bases, and 8 bases separated the two germline ends. This CDR3 has 14 residues. Germline V gene sequence: CDR1 MGHDK, CDR2 SYGVNS. DNA for the CDR3: TGTGCCAGCAGTGAATATGACAGCACCTACGAGCAGTACTTC. This codes for CASSEYDSTYEQYF.

V is TRBV4-1 and J is TRBJ1-4; perhaps TRBD1 as D (6 bases). V was clipped by 5 bases and J by 3 bases, with 13 bases between them. This CDR3 spans 15 amino acids. Per germline, CDR1 MGHRA and CDR2 YSYEKL. The CDR3 DNA reads as TGCGCCAGCAGCAAGGGGGGGGTAGCTAATGAAAAACTGTTTTTT. Encoded protein: CASSKGGVANEKLFF.

The J gene is TRBJ2-3, the V gene TRBV30, with 7 bases fitting TRBD2. Germline V CDR1 and CDR2: GTSNPN, SVGIG (reference sequence). The ends lost 2 bases at V and 2 bases at J; junction bases unmatched: 7. CDR3 size: 15 residues. CDR3 DNA sequence: TGTGCCTGGAGTAGGTCTAGCGGCTTCACAGATACGCAGTATTTT. Amino acids: CAWSRSSGFTDTQYF.

The genes are TRBV28 and TRBJ1-2; D ambiguous. Looked up from germline, CDR1 is MDHEN and CDR2 is SYDVKM. This CDR3 contains 15 residues. V dropped 3 bases and J dropped 4 bases, with 15 bases sitting between them. This chain's CDR3 is CASSLARPGTYGYTF. The CDR3, as DNA: TGTGCCAGCAGTTTGGCGCGGCCAGGTACCTATGGCTACACCTTC.

The chain carries TRBV5-6 and TRBJ1-2; no reliable D call. Germline-derived CDR1 and CDR2 are SGHDT and YYEEEE. V was trimmed by 4 bases and J by 6 bases, leaving 7 bases between them. This CDR3 has 11 amino acids. CDR3 coding DNA: TGTGCCAGCAGCAGTATGGATGGCTACACCTTC. Translated: CASSSMDGYTF. Full variable domain (remainder filled in from reference TRBV5-6 and TRBJ1-2): DAGVTQSPTHLIKTRGQQVTLRCSPKSGHDTVSWYQQALGQGPQFIFQYYEEEERQRGNFPDRFSGHQFPNYSSELNVNALLLGDSALYLCASSSMDGYTFGSGTRLTVV.

The chain is built from TRBV28 and TRBJ2-7; TRBD1 matches 9 bases. After removal of 5 bases from V and 5 bases from J, the junction contained 4 bases not matched to a gene. There are 13 residues in the CDR3. The germline V gene has CDR1 MDHEN and CDR2 SYDVKM. The CDR3 loop reads CASSRDRVHEQYF. The CDR3 coding sequence is TGTGCCAGCAGTCGGGACAGGGTCCACGAGCAGTACTTC. Supplemented by reference TRBV28 and TRBJ2-7, the full variable domain reads DVKVTQSSRYLVKRTGEKVFLECVQDMDHENMFWYRQDPGLGLRLIYFSYDVKMKEKGDIPEGYSVSREKKERFSLILESASTNQTSMYLCASSRDRVHEQYFGPGTRLTVT.

V gene TRBV6-4 combines with J gene TRBJ2-1; TRBD2 matches at 11 bases. The CDR3 is 16 amino acids. J lost 0 bases, V lost 6 bases, and 4 bases had no gene match. The V gene's germline CDR1 is MRHNA and CDR2 SNTAGT. The CDR3 nucleotides read TGTGCCAGCAGCCGACTAGCGGGGAGCTCCTACAATGAGCAGTTCTTC. This sequence encodes CASSRLAGSSYNEQFF.

The chain links TRBV7-2 to TRBJ2-7; D gene uncertain. Trimming pared 0 bases from V and 6 bases from J, leaving 15 bases between. Germline CDR1 SGHTA, CDR2 FQGNSA. The CDR3 length is 15 residues. DNA of the CDR3: TGTGCCAGCAGCTTAGCGCTTGCGGTATCGGGCGAGCAGTACTTC. It is translated as CASSLALAVSGEQYF.

The chain couples TRBV7-3 to TRBJ2-2, with TRBD2 matching 10 bases. This CDR3 region has 16 residues. The germline gives CDR1 SGHTA, CDR2 FQGTGA. V was pared by 3 bases and J by 1 base, with 2 bases of the junction left unmatched. The CDR3 loop reads CASSLRLAGNTGELFF. The CDR3 DNA is TGTGCCAGCAGCTTGCGACTAGCGGGGAACACCGGGGAGCTGTTTTTT.

The gene calls are TRBV5-3 and TRBJ1-5; D call uncertain. TRBV5-3 is assigned to the ORF class and has an uncertain function. V shed 1 base and J shed 11 bases, with 7 bases lying between them. This CDR3 is 11 amino acids long. The CDR3 loop is CARSLMSAQHF. As DNA, the CDR3 is TGTGCCAGAAGCTTGATGTCAGCCCAGCATTTT.

Comments on this clone: Other DNA sequences within the sample encode an identical CDR3. The CDR3 DNA sequence: TGTGCCAGCAGCCCCGGGACAGGGAGGACAGATACGCAGTATTTT. Amino acids: CASSPGTGRTDTQYF. This sequence joins TRBV5-6 and TRBJ2-3; 9 nucleotides match TRBD1. J was trimmed by 3 bases and V by 4 bases; bases with no gene match: 6. This CDR3 has 15 residues. From germline, CDR1 is SGHDT and CDR2 YYEEEE.

This clone was seen only once. The same CDR3 arises from other DNA sequences in this sample as well. The rearrangement uses TRBV10-3 and TRBJ2-5; TRBD2 matches 15 bases. J gave up 2 bases and V 6 bases, and 4 bases lay outside the gene matches. There are 16 residues in the CDR3. Germline CDR1 reads ENHRY; CDR2 reads SYGVKD. CDR3 DNA: TGTGCCATCAGCGCGGGACTAGCGGGGGGACAAGAGACCCAGTACTTC. Translation: CAISAGLAGGQETQYF.

V is TRBV11-3 and J is TRBJ2-7, with D hard to call. Germline CDR1 and CDR2: SGHNT and YENEEA. The CDR3 extends over 14 amino acids. With 2 bases removed from V and 0 bases from J, the gap between germline ends came to 8 bases. The CDR3 is CASSLNSDSYEQYF. The CDR3 DNA reads as TGTGCCAGCAGCTTAAATTCCGACTCCTACGAGCAGTACTTC.

This clone appeared a single time. The chain carries TRBV30 and TRBJ2-3, with TRBD2 matching 9 bases. This CDR3 comprises 13 residues. The germline V gene has CDR1 GTSNPN and CDR2 SVGIG (reference sequence). J lost 2 bases, V lost 7 bases, and 4 bases had no gene match. CDR3 DNA: TGTGCCTTTGGACTAGCGAACACAGATACGCAGTATTTT. It translates to CAFGLANTDTQYF.

Here the CDR3 DNA reads TGTGCCAGCAGCCCAAGCGGGGACAGACGATACGAGCAGTACTTC. This gives the protein CASSPSGDRRYEQYF. The chain has TRBV7-2 and TRBJ2-7; D is tentatively TRBD1 or TRBD2 (7 bases each). Germline loops: CDR1 SGHTA, CDR2 FQGNSA. V shed 5 bases and J shed 4 bases, with 18 bases lying between them. CDR3 length: 15 residues.

This clone was recorded once. The chain is built from TRBV30 and TRBJ1-2; no reliable D call. Germline V gene sequence: CDR1 GTSNPN, CDR2 SVGIG (reference sequence). Trimming cost V 4 bases and J 0 bases, with 12 bases left between them. This CDR3 comprises 14 residues. The CDR3 protein is CAWTLWSPNYGYTF. CDR3 coding DNA: TGTGCCTGGACCTTGTGGAGTCCTAACTATGGCTACACCTTC.

The V gene is TRBV4-2, the J gene TRBJ1-1, with D hard to call. Trimming stripped 2 bases from V and 7 bases from J, with 5 bases between. CDR1 LGHNA and CDR2 YNFKEQ come from the germline V gene. The CDR3 is 11 residues long. Written as DNA, the CDR3 is TGTGCCAGCAGCCAACCTAATGAAGCTTTCTTT. Encoded protein: CASSQPNEAFF.

V gene TRBV5-4 combines with J gene TRBJ1-2; perhaps TRBD1 as D (6 bases). The ends were cut back, 4 bases at V and 7 bases at J, with 17 bases in the middle. Germline V gives CDR1 SGHNT, CDR2 YYREEE (reference sequence). The CDR3 totals 14 residues. The CDR3 nucleotides are TGTGCCAGCAGCGAGGGAATGGGGGACATTGGCTACACCTTC. Protein product: CASSEGMGDIGYTF.

The chain carries TRBV5-4 and TRBJ2-1; a possible D gene is TRBD1 (6 bases). This CDR3 region has 15 residues. Per germline, CDR1 SGHNT and CDR2 YYREEE (reference sequence). Between the trimmed V and J ends, which lost 2 bases and 9 bases, there was a span of 18 bases. CDR3 protein: CASSFTGTIIGEQFF. For the CDR3, the DNA is TGTGCCAGCAGCTTCACCGGGACAATCATCGGTGAGCAGTTCTTC.

As to this clone: Other nucleotide sequences in the sample specify the same CDR3. The V call is TRBV10-3, the J call TRBJ2-1; possibly TRBD1 for D (5 bases). The CDR3 totals 14 residues. From germline, CDR1 is ENHRY and CDR2 SYGVKD. V lost 0 bases to trimming and J lost 4 bases, with 7 bases between them. CDR3 amino acids: CAISESGQYNEQFF. The CDR3 DNA sequence: TGTGCCATCAGTGAGTCCGGACAATACAATGAGCAGTTCTTC.

The gene calls are TRBV2 and TRBJ2-5; 8 positions match TRBD1. With V trimmed by 7 bases and J by 3 bases, 7 bases remained unmatched. The CDR3 has 14 residues. Germline V gene lookup returns CDR1 SNHLY and CDR2 FYNNEI. The CDR3, as DNA: TGTGCCAGCATGACGGACAGGGTTGAAGAGACCCAGTACTTC. Encoded protein: CASMTDRVEETQYF.

The J gene is TRBJ2-3, the V gene TRBV18, with unresolved D. Between the trimmed V and J ends, which lost 7 bases and 0 bases, there was a span of 17 bases. The germline CDR1 and CDR2 sequences are KGHSH and LQKENI. This CDR3 region has 16 residues. This CDR3 reads CASCLTGQPSTDTQYF. The CDR3 DNA is TGTGCCAGCTGCCTGACCGGGCAACCAAGCACAGATACGCAGTATTTT.

The CDR3 DNA sequence: TGCGCCAGCAGCTTGCCGGACAAGGGAGGTTCACCCCTCCACTTT. Its protein is CASSLPDKGGSPLHF. The chain employs TRBV5-1 and TRBJ1-6; possibly TRBD1 for D (5 bases). CDR1 is SGHRS and CDR2 is YFSETQ in the germline V gene. V was trimmed by 1 base and J by 9 bases, leaving 14 bases between them. The CDR3 sequence is 15 residues long.

The chain uses TRBV27 and TRBJ2-3; D not certain. The germline V and J ends were trimmed by 3 bases and 1 base, with 8 bases remaining between them. This CDR3 comprises 14 residues. Germline values: CDR1 MNHEY, CDR2 SMNVEV (reference sequence). CDR3 DNA sequence: TGTGCCAGCAGTTTCCCCGGACGCACAGATACGCAGTATTTT. This translates into CASSFPGRTDTQYF.